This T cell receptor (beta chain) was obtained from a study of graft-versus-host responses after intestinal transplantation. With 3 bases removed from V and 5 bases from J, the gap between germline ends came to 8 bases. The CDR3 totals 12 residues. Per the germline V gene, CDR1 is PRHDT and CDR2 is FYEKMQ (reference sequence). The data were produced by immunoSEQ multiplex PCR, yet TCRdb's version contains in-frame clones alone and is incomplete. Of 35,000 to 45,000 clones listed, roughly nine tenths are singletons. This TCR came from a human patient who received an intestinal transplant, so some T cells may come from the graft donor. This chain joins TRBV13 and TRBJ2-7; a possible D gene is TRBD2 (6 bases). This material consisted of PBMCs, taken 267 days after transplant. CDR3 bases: TGTGCCAGCAGCTTCGGGGGTAACGAGCAGTACTTC. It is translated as CASSFGGNEQYF.